Listed below are T cell receptor beta chains from one sample, sequenced in a study of blood T cell repertoires in COVID-19. Method: immunoSEQ multiplex PCR; TCRdb's copy keeps in-frame clones and lacks some. This sample has 200,000 to 300,000 clones, with around 84% found just once. Source material: peripheral blood. These receptors were taken from a man aged 60-69 years with acute or convalescent COVID-19. Both conserved end residues are part of each CDR3. Fields, in order: V gene, J gene, D gene, clone size, CDR3 DNA, CDR3 protein. A D gene is named only where the DNA matches it firmly. Size is stated for part of the rows, as once, few or many counts, or as a class when the clone is expanded.

>TRBV27|TRBJ2-4|.|few
TGTGCCAGCAGGCTCAGGGGCGAAAACATTCAGTACTTC
CASRLRGENIQYF
>TRBV9|TRBJ1-1|TRBD1|.
TGTGCCAGCAGCCCCCGGGACAGGGTCGACACTGAAGCTTTCTTT
CASSPRDRVDTEAFF
>TRBV5-1|TRBJ2-5|TRBD2|.
TGCGCCAGCAGCTTGTACGGTATCTGGCGGGGGACCCAAGAGACCCAGTACTTC
CASSLYGIWRGTQETQYF
>TRBV6-1|TRBJ2-7|.|.
TGTGCCAGCAGGGAAGGCCGCCTAGGAGCATACGAGCAGTACTTC
CASREGRLGAYEQYF
>TRBV7-9|TRBJ2-7|TRBD1|.
TGTGCCAGCAGCTTAGAGCACAGGGGCGCCGAGCAGTACTTC
CASSLEHRGAEQYF
>TRBV5-1|TRBJ2-1|TRBD1|.
TGCGCCAGCAGACATACCGGGACAGGTCGCTATGAGCAGTTCTTC
CASRHTGTGRYEQFF
>TRBV7-9|TRBJ1-1|.|.
TGTGCCAGCAAACGGGAGGTCTCCACTGAAGCTTTCTTT
CASKREVSTEAFF
>TRBV5-1|TRBJ1-2|.|.
TGCGCCAGCAGCTTGGGGGACAAGGACTATGGCTACACCTTC
CASSLGDKDYGYTF
>TRBV2|TRBJ2-3|.|.
TGTGCCAGCAAGCGGGCGAGCACAGATACGCAGTATTTT
CASKRASTDTQYF
>TRBV13|TRBJ2-5|TRBD2|.
TGTGCCAGCAGCTTCCCATCGGTAGCGGGAGTTGGAGAGACCCAGTACTTC
CASSFPSVAGVGETQYF
>TRBV11-2|TRBJ2-1|TRBD2|.
TGTGCCAGCAGCTTAGAGTGGGAGGGCCTCAATGAGCAGTTCTTC
CASSLEWEGLNEQFF
>TRBV7-9|TRBJ2-5|.|.
TGTGCCAGCAGCCACGGCCCGACGGGAGAGACCCAGTACTTC
CASSHGPTGETQYF
>TRBV5-8|TRBJ2-1|.|.
TGTGCCAGCAGTTGGGGACACTCGGTGTATGAGCAGTTCTTC
CASSWGHSVYEQFF
>TRBV5-1|TRBJ2-5|.|.
TGCGCCAGCAGCTTGCCGACAGGTACTCACGAAGAGACCCAGTACTTC
CASSLPTGTHEETQYF
>TRBV27|TRBJ2-7|TRBD1|.
TGTGCCAGCAGTTCTTGGACAGGGAGAGACGAGCAGTACTTC
CASSSWTGRDEQYF